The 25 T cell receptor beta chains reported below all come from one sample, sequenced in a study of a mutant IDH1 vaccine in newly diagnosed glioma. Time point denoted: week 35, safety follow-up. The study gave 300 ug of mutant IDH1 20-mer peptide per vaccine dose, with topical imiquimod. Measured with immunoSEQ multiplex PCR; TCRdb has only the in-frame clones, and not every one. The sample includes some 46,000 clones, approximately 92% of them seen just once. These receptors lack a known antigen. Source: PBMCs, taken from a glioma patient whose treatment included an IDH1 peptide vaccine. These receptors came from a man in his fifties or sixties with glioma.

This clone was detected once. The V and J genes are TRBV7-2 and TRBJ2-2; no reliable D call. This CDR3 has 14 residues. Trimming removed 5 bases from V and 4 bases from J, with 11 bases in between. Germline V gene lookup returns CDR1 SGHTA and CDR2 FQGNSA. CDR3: CASSRVEITGELFF. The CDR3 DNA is TGTGCCAGCAGCCGGGTGGAGATCACCGGGGAGCTGTTTTTT.

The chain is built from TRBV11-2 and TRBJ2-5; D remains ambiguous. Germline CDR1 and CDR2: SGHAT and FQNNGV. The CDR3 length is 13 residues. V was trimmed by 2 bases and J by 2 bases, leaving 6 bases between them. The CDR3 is CASSLISQETQYF. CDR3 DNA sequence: TGTGCCAGCAGCTTAATTAGTCAAGAGACCCAGTACTTC.

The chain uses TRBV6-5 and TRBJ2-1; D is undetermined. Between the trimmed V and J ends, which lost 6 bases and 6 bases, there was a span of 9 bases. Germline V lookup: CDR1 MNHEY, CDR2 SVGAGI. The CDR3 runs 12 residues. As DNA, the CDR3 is TGTGCCAGCAGCCCGACCGGCAATGAGCAGTTCTTC. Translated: CASSPTGNEQFF.

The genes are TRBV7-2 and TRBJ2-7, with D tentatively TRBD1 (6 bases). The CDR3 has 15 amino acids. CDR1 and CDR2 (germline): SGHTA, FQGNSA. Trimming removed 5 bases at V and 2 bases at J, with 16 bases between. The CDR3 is CASSPSVGAPYEQYF. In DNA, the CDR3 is TGTGCCAGCAGCCCTTCGGTGGGGGCGCCCTACGAGCAGTACTTC.

In DNA form, the CDR3 reads TGTGCCAGCAGAGAAACAGGGGGCGCGGGGTCCTACGAGCAGTACTTC. This sequence encodes CASRETGGAGSYEQYF. The chain is built from TRBV6-1 and TRBJ2-7; 9 bases map to TRBD1. V shed 6 bases and J 1 base; nucleotides not matched to a gene: 10. Germline loops: CDR1 MNHNS, CDR2 SASEGT. The CDR3 length is 16 residues.

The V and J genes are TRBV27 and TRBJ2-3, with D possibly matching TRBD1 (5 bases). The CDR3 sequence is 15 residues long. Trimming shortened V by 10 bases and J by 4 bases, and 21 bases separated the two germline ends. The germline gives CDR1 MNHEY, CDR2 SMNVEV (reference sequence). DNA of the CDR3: TGTGCCAACCCACAAGAAGGGGTCCTGGCAGATACGCAGTATTTT. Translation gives CANPQEGVLADTQYF.

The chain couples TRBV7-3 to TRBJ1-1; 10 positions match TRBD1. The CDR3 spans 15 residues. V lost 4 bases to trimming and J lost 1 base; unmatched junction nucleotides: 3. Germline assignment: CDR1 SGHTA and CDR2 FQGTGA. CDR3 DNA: TGTGCCAGCAGCTCGGGACAGGGGAAGAACACTGAAGCTTTCTTT. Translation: CASSSGQGKNTEAFF.

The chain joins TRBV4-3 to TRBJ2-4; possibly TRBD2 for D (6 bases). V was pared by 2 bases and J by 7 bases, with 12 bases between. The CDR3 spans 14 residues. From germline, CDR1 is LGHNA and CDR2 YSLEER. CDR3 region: CASSQRSGDNIQYF. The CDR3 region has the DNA TGCGCCAGCAGCCAAAGGTCGGGAGATAACATTCAGTACTTC.

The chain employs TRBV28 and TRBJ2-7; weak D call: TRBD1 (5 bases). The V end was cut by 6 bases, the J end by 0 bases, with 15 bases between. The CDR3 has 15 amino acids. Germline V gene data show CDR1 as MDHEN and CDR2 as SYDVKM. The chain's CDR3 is CASSQDHRFSYEQYF. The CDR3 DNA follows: TGTGCCAGCAGCCAAGACCACAGGTTCTCCTACGAGCAGTACTTC.

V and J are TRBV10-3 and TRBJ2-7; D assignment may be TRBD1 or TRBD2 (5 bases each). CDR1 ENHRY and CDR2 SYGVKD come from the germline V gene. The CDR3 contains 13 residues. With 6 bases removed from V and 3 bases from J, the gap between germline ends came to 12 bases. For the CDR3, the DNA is TGTGCCATCAGCTGGGACGGAATCTACGAGCAGTACTTC. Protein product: CAISWDGIYEQYF.

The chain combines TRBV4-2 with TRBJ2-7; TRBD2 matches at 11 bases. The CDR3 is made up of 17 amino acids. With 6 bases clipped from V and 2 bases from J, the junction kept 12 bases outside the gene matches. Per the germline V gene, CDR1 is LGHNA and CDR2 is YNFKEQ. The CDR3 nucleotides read TGTGCCAGCAGTTTGATAACTAGCGGGAGTTCCCCCTACGAGCAGTACTTC. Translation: CASSLITSGSSPYEQYF.

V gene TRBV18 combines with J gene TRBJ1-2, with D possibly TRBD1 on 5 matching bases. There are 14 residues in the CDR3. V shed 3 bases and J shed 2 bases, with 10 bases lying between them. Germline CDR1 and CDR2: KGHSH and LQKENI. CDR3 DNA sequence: TGTGCCAGCTCACCGATCGAGGGGAACTATGGCTACACCTTC. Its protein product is CASSPIEGNYGYTF.

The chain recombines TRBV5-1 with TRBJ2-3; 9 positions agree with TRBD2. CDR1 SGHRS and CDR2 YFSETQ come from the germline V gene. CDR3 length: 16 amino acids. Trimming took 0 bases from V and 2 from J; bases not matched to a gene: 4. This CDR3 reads CASSLDLAGTTDTQYF. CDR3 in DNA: TGCGCCAGCAGCTTGGATCTAGCGGGAACCACAGATACGCAGTATTTT.

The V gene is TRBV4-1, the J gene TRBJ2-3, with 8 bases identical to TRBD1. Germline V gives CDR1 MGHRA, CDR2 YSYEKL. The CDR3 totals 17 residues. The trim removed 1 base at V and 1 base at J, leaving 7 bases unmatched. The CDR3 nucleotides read TGCGCCAGCAGCCAAGGGAGCCAGGGGGCCCGCACAGATACGCAGTATTTT. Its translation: CASSQGSQGARTDTQYF.

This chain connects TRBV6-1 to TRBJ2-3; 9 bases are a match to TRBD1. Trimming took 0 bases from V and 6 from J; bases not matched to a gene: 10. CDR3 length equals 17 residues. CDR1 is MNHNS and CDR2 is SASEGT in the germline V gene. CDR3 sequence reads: CASSEAGGTGRADTQYF. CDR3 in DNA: TGTGCCAGCAGTGAAGCGGGCGGGACAGGGCGCGCCGATACGCAGTATTTT.

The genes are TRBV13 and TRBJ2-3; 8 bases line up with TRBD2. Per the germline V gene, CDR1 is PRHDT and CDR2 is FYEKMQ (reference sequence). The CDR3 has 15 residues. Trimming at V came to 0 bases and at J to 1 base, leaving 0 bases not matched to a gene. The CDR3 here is CASSLGAGGTDTQYF. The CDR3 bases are TGTGCCAGCAGCTTAGGAGCGGGGGGCACAGATACGCAGTATTTT.

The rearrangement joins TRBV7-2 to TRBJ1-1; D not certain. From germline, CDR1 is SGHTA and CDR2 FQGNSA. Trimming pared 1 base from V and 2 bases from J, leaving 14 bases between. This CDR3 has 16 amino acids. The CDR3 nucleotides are TGTGCCAGCAGCTTAGTATCTTCCCAGGCTAACACTGAAGCTTTCTTT. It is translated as CASSLVSSQANTEAFF.

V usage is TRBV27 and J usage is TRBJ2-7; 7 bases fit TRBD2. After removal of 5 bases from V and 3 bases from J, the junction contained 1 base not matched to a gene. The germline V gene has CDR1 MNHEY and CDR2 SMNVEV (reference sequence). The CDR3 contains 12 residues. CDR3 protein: CASSRGGYEQYF. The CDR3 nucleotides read TGTGCCAGCAGTCGCGGGGGCTACGAGCAGTACTTC.

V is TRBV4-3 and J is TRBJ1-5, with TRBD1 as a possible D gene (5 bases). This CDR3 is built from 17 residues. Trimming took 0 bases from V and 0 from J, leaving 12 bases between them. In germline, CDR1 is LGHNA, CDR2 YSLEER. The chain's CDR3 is CASSQDRRQGSNQPQHF. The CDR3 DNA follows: TGCGCCAGCAGCCAAGATAGGCGGCAGGGTAGCAATCAGCCCCAGCATTTT.

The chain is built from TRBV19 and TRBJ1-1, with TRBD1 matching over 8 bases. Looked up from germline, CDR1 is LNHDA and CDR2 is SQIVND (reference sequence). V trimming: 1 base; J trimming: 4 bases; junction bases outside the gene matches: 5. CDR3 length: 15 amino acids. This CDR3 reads CASSIAHRGFTEAFF. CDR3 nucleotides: TGTGCCAGTAGTATAGCTCACAGGGGGTTCACTGAAGCTTTCTTT. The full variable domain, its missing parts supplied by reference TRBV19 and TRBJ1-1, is DGGITQSPKYLFRKEGQNVTLSCEQNLNHDAMYWYRQDPGQGLRLIYYSQIVNDFQKGDIAEGYSVSREKKESFPLTVTSAQKNPTAFYLCASSIAHRGFTEAFFGQGTRLTVV.

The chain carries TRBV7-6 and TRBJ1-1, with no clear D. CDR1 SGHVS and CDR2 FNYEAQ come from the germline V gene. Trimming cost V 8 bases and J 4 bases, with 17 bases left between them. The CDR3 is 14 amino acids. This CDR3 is CASGPGGPSTEAFF. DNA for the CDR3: TGTGCCAGCGGGCCGGGAGGTCCGAGCACTGAAGCTTTCTTT.

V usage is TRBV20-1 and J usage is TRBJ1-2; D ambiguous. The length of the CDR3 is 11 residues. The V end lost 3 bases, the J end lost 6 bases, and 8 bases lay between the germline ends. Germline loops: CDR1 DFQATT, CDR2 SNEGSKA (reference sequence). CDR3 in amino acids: CSASDGDGYTF. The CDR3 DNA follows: TGCAGTGCTAGTGACGGAGATGGCTACACCTTC.

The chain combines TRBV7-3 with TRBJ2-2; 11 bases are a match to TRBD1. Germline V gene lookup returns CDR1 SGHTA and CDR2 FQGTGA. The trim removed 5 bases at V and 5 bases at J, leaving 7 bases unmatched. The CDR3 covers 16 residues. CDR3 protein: CASSPFGTGGTGELFF. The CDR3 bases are TGTGCCAGCAGCCCGTTTGGGACAGGGGGTACCGGGGAGCTGTTTTTT. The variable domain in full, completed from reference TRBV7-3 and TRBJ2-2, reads GAGVSQTPSNKVTEKGKYVELRCDPISGHTALYWYRQSLGQGPEFLIYFQGTGAADDSGLPNDRFFAVRPEGSVSTLKIQRTERGDSAVYLCASSPFGTGGTGELFFGEGSRLTVL.

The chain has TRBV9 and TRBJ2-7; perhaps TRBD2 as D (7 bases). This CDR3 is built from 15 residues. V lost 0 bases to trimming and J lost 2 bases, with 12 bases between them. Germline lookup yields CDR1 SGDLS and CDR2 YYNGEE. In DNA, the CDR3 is TGTGCCAGCAGCGTAGCGGAGGGGGGGGCCTACGAGCAGTACTTC. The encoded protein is CASSVAEGGAYEQYF.

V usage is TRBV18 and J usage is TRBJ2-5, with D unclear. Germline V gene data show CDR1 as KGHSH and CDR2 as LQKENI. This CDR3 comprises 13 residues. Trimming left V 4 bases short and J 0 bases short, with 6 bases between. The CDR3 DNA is TGTGCCAGCTCACTAACGTACCAAGAGACCCAGTACTTC. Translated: CASSLTYQETQYF.